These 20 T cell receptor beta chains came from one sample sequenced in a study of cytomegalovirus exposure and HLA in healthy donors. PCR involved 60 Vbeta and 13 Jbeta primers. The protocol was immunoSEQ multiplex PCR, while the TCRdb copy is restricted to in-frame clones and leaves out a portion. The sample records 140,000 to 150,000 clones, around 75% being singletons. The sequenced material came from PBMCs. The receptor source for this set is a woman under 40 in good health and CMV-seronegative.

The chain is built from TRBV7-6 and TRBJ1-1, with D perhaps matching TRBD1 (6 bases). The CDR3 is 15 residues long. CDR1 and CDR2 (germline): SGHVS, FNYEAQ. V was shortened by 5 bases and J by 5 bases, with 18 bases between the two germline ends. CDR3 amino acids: CASSPGEFGVTEAFF. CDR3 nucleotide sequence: TGTGCCAGCAGCCCAGGGGAGTTCGGAGTAACTGAAGCTTTCTTT. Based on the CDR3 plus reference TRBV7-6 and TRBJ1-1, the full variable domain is GAGVSQSPRYKVTKRGQDVALRCDPISGHVSLYWYRQALGQGPEFLTYFNYEAQQDKSGLPNDRFSAERPEGSISTLTIQRTEQRDSAMYRCASSPGEFGVTEAFFGQGTRLTVV.

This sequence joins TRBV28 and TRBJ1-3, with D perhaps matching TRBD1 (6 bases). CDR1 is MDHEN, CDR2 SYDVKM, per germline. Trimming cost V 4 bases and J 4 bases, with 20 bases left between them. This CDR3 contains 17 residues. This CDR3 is CASSSLTGFSAGNTIYF. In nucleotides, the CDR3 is TGTGCCAGCAGTTCGTTGACAGGCTTCTCTGCGGGAAACACCATATATTTT.

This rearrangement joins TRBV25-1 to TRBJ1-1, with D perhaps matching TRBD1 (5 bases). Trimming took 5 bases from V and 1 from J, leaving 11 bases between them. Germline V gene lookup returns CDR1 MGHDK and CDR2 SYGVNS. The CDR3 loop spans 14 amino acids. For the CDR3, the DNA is TGTGCCAGCAGTCCCTTAAGGGGGAACACTGAAGCTTTCTTT. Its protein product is CASSPLRGNTEAFF.

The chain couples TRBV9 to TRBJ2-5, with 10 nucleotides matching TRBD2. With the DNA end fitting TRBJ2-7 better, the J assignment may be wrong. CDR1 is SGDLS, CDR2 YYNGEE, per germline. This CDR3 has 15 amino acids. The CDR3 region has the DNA TGTGCCAGCAGCGTTGGACTAGCGGCTTCCTACGAGCAGTACTTC. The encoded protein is CASSVGLAASYEQYF.

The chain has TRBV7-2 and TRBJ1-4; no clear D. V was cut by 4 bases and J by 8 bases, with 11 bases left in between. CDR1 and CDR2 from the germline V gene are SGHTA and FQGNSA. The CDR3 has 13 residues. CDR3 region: CASSSRAWEKLFF. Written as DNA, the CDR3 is TGTGCCAGCAGCTCGCGTGCTTGGGAAAAACTGTTTTTT.

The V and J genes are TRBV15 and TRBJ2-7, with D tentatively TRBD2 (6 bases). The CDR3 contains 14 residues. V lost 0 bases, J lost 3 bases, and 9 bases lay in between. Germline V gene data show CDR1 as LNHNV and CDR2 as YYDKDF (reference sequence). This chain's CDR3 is CATSREGGNYEQYF. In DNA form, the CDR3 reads TGTGCCACCAGCAGAGAGGGAGGAAACTACGAGCAGTACTTC.

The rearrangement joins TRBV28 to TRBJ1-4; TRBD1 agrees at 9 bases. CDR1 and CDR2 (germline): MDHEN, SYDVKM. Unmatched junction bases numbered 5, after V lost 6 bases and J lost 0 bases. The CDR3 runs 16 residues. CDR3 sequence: CASRTGGPTTNEKLFF. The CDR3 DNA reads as TGTGCCAGCAGGACAGGGGGACCCACAACTAATGAAAAACTGTTTTTT.

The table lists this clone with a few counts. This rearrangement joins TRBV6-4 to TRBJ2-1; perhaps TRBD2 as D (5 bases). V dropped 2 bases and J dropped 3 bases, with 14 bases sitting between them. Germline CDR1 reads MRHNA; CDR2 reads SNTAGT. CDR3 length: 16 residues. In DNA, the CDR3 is TGTGCCAGCAGTGACCTAAACGGGGTGGGCTACAATGAGCAGTTCTTC. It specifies CASSDLNGVGYNEQFF.

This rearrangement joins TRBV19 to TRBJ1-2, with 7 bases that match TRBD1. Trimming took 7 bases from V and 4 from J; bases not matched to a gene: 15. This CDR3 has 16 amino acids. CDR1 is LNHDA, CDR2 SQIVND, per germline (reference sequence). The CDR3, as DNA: TGTGCCAGTAAAATTCTGGACAGGTCCCCACTCTATGGCTACACCTTC. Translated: CASKILDRSPLYGYTF.

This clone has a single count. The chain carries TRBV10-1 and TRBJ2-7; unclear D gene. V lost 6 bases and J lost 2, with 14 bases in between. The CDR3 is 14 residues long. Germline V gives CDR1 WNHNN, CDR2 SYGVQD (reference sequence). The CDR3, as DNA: TGCGCCAGCAGCTCAAACAGACCCCCCTACGAGCAGTACTTC. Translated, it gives CASSSNRPPYEQYF.

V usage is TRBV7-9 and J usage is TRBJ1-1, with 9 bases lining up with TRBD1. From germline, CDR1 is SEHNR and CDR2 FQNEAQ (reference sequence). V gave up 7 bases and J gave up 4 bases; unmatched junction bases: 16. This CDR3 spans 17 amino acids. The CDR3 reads CASIVETRDRAGTEAFF. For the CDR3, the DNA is TGTGCCAGCATCGTAGAAACCCGGGACAGGGCGGGCACTGAAGCTTTCTTT.

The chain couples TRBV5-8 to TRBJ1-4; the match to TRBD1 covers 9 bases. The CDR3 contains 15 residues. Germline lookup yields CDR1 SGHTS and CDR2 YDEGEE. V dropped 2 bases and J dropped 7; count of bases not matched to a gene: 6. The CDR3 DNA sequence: TGTGCCAGCAGCTTTTCGGACAGGGGAGGTGAAAAACTGTTTTTT. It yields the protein CASSFSDRGGEKLFF.

CDR3 loop: CSVEEGHHYEQYF. CDR3 coding DNA: TGCAGCGTTGAAGAAGGACACCACTACGAGCAGTACTTC. This sequence joins TRBV29-1 and TRBJ2-7; D possibly corresponds to TRBD1 (5 bases). V lost 0 bases to trimming and J lost 3 bases, with 9 bases between them. Looked up from germline, CDR1 is SQVTM and CDR2 is ANQGSEA. This CDR3 contains 13 residues.

CDR3 nucleotide sequence: TGTGCCAGCAGCTTTGGGACACTGAATCAGCCCCAGCATTTT. Its translation: CASSFGTLNQPQHF. The J gene is TRBJ1-5, the V gene TRBV7-2, with a weak D call TRBD1 (6 bases). The V gene's germline CDR1 is SGHTA and CDR2 FQGNSA. The ends were cut back, 3 bases at V and 4 bases at J, with 10 bases in the middle. CDR3 length equals 14 residues.

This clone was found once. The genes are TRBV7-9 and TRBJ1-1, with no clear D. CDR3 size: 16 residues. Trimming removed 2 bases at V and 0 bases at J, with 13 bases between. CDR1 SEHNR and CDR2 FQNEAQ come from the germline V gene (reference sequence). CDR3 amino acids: CASSLFTAPMNTEAFF. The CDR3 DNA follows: TGTGCCAGCAGCTTATTTACAGCCCCTATGAACACTGAAGCTTTCTTT.

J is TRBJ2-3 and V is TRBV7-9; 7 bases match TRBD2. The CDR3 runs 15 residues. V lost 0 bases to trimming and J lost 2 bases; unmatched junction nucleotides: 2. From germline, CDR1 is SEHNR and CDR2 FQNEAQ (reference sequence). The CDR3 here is CASSLAGGNTDTQYF. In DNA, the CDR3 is TGTGCCAGCAGCTTAGCGGGGGGGAACACAGATACGCAGTATTTT.

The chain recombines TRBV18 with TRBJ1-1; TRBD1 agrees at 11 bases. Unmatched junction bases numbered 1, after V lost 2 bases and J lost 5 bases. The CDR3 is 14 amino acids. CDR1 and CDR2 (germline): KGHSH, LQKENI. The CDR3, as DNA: TGTGCCAGCTCACCAGGGACAGGGGGAACTGAAGCTTTCTTT. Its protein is CASSPGTGGTEAFF.

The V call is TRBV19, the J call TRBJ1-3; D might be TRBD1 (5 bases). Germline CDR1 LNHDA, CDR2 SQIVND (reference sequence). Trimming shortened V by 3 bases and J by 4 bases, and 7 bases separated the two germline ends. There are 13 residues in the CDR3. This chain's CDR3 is CASSMQGGNTIYF. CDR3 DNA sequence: TGTGCCAGTAGTATGCAGGGAGGAAACACCATATATTTT.

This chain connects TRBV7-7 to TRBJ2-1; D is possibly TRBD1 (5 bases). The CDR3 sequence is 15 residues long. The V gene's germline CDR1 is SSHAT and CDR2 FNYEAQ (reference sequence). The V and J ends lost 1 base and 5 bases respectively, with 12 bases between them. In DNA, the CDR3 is TGTGCCAGCAGCTTAGATGAAGGGGCCCACAATGAGCAGTTCTTC. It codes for CASSLDEGAHNEQFF.

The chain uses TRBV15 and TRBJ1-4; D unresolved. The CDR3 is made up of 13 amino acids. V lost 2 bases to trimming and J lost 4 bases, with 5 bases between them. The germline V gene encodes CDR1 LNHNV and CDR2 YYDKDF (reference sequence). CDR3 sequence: CATSRSRNEKLFF. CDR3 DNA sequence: TGTGCCACCAGCAGATCGCGTAATGAAAAACTGTTTTTT.